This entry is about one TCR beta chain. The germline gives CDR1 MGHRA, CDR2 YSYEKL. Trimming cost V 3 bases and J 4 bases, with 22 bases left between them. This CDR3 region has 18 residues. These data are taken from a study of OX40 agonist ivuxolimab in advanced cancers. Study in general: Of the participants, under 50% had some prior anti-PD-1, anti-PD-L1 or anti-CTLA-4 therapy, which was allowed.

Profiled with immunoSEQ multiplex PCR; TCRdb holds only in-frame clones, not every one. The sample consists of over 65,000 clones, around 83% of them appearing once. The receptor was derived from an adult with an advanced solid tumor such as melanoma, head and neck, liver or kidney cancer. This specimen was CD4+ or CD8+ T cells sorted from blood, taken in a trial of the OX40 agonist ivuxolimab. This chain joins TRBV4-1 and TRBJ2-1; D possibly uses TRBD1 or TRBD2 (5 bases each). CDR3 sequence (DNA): TGCGCCAGCAGCCAGGGGGTGGGTGTAAGCGGAGCATACAATGAGCAGTTCTTC. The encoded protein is CASSQGVGVSGAYNEQFF.